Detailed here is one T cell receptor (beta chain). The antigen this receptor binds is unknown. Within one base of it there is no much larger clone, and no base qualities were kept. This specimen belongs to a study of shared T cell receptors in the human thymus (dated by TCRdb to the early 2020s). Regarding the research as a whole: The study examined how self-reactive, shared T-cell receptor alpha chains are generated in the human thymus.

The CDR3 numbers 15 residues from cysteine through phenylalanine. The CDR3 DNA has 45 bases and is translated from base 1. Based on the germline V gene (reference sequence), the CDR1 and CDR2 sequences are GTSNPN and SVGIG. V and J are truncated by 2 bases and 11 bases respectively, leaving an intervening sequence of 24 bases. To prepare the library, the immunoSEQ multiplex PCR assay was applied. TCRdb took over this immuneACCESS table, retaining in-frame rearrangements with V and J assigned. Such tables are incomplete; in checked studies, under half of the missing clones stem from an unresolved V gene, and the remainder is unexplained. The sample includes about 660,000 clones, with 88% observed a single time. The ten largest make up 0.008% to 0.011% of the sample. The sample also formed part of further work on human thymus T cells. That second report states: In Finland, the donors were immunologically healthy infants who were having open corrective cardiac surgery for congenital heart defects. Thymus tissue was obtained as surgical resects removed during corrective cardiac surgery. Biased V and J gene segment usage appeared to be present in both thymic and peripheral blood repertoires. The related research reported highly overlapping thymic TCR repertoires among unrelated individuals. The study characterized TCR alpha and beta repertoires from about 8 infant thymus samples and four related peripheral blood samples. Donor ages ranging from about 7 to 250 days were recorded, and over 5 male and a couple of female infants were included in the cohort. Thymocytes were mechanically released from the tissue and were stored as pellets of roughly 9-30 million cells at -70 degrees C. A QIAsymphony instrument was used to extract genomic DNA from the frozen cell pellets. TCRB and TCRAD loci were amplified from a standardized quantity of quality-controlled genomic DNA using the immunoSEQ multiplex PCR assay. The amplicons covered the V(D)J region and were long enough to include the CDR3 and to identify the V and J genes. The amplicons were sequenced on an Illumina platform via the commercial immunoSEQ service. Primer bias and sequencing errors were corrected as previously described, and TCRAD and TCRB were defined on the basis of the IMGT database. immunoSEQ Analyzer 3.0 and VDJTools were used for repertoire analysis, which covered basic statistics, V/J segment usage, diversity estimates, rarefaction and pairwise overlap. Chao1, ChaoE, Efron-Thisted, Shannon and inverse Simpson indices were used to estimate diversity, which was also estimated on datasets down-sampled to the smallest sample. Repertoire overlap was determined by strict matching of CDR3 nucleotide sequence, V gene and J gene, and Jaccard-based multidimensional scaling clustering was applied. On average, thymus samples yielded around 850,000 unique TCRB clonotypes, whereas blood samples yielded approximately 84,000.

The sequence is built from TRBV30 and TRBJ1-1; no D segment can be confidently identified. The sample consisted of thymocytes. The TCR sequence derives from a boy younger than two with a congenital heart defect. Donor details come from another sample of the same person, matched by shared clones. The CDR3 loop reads CAWSPPVGGRLGAFF. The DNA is TGTGCCTGGAGTCCCCCGGTGGGAGGGCGATTGGGGGCTTTCTTT.